The 16 T cell receptor beta chains presented below share a single source sample, sequenced in a study of cytomegalovirus exposure and HLA in healthy donors. The PCR used 60 Vbeta and 13 Jbeta primers. Profiled with immunoSEQ multiplex PCR; TCRdb holds only in-frame clones, not every one. This sample has about 120,000 clones, with 80% found just once. The sequencing sample was made of PBMCs. These receptors were collected from a female donor in good health and CMV-seronegative.

The chain is built from TRBV13 and TRBJ1-3; possibly TRBD1 for D (6 bases). The germline V gene encodes CDR1 PRHDT and CDR2 FYEKMQ (reference sequence). V dropped 2 bases and J dropped 0 bases, with 11 bases sitting between them. The CDR3 has 16 amino acids. The CDR3 is CASSLMGQSSGNTIYF. CDR3 DNA: TGTGCCAGCAGCTTAATGGGACAATCCTCTGGAAACACCATATATTTT.

The chain recombines TRBV11-2 with TRBJ2-1, with 11 positions matching TRBD2. The trim removed 1 base at V and 0 bases at J, leaving 8 bases unmatched. Per germline, CDR1 SGHAT and CDR2 FQNNGV. CDR3 length equals 19 residues. Here the CDR3 DNA reads TGTGCCAGCAGCTTAGTTAGCGGGAGGGTGGGGTTCTCCTACAATGAGCAGTTCTTC. Residues: CASSLVSGRVGFSYNEQFF.

The chain has TRBV29-1 and TRBJ1-1, with D unresolved. Per germline, CDR1 SQVTM and CDR2 ANQGSEA. The CDR3 totals 14 residues. Trimming cost V 6 bases and J 0 bases, with 14 bases left between them. Here the CDR3 DNA reads TGCAGCGTACATGGGGTCGGGGTGAACACTGAAGCTTTCTTT. Residues: CSVHGVGVNTEAFF. The full variable domain, its missing parts supplied by reference TRBV29-1 and TRBJ1-1, is SAVISQKPSRDICQRGTSLTIQCQVDSQVTMMFWYRQQPGQSLTLIATANQGSEATYESGFVIDKFPISRPNLTFSTLTVSNMSPEDSSIYLCSVHGVGVNTEAFFGQGTRLTVV.

This CDR3 reads CASSYRLAGGYYEQYF. In nucleotides, the CDR3 is TGTGCCAGCAGCTACCGACTAGCGGGGGGGTACTACGAGCAGTACTTC. The chain has TRBV6-5 and TRBJ2-7, with 14 bases that match TRBD2. The CDR3 covers 16 residues. CDR1 is MNHEY and CDR2 is SVGAGI in the germline V gene. Losses at the gene ends were 6 bases for V and 3 bases for J; bases not matched to a gene: 7.

The chain is built from TRBV5-1 and TRBJ1-1, with 9 bases lining up with TRBD1. Germline lookup yields CDR1 SGHRS and CDR2 YFSETQ. The V gene end was trimmed by 4 bases and the J gene end by 1 base; junction bases not matched to a gene: 8. This CDR3 comprises 16 residues. The CDR3 is CASSNLDRGGNTEAFF. DNA for the CDR3: TGCGCCAGCAGCAATCTCGACAGGGGGGGGAACACTGAAGCTTTCTTT. Full variable domain (rest looked up from reference TRBV5-1 and TRBJ1-1): KAGVTQTPRYLIKTRGQQVTLSCSPISGHRSVSWYQQTPGQGLQFLFEYFSETQRNKGNFPGRFSGRQFSNSRSEMNVSTLELGDSALYLCASSNLDRGGNTEAFFGQGTRLTVV.

CDR3 nucleotides: TGTGCCAGTCACGAGAGGGCGCGGCAGTCCCAGCATTTT. This encodes CASHERARQSQHF. This chain links TRBV19 with TRBJ1-5, with unresolved D. The CDR3 runs to 13 residues. The ends were cut back, 8 bases at V and 11 bases at J, with 19 bases in the middle. Germline CDR1 reads LNHDA; CDR2 reads SQIVND (reference sequence).

The sample holds a few counts of this clone. V usage is TRBV5-1 and J usage is TRBJ2-4; 10 bases align to TRBD2. The CDR3 sequence is 19 residues long. The trim removed 0 bases at V and 1 base at J, leaving 10 bases unmatched. CDR1 and CDR2 from the germline V gene are SGHRS and YFSETQ. CDR3 sequence: CASSLAAASGSRAKNIQYF. In nucleotides, the CDR3 is TGCGCCAGCAGCTTGGCCGCGGCTAGCGGGAGTAGGGCCAAAAACATTCAGTACTTC.

This chain uses TRBV2 with TRBJ2-3; 7 bases align to TRBD1. Germline CDR1 reads SNHLY; CDR2 reads FYNNEI. The ends lost 8 bases at V and 2 bases at J; junction bases unmatched: 4. The CDR3 has 13 residues. The CDR3 loop is CASLGQDTDTQYF. CDR3 nucleotide sequence: TGTGCCAGCTTAGGACAGGACACAGATACGCAGTATTTT.

This chain uses TRBV14 with TRBJ1-6, with D uncertain. Germline V CDR1 and CDR2: SGHDN, FVKESK. This CDR3 contains 14 residues. The V gene lost 3 bases and the J gene lost 5 bases, with 8 bases spanning the gap. The CDR3 DNA reads as TGTGCCAGCAGCCAGATACAGAATAATTCACCCCTCCACTTT. This encodes CASSQIQNNSPLHF.

The V gene is TRBV30, the J gene TRBJ1-1, with TRBD1 matching 7 bases. The CDR3 consists of 13 residues. Per the germline V gene, CDR1 is GTSNPN and CDR2 is SVGIG (reference sequence). J was trimmed by 4 bases and V by 5 bases; bases with no gene match: 7. The CDR3 spells CAWRLGTATEAFF. DNA for the CDR3: TGTGCCTGGCGATTAGGGACAGCCACTGAAGCTTTCTTT.

This chain joins TRBV7-2 and TRBJ1-3; unclear D gene. V was pared by 5 bases and J by 3 bases, with 14 bases between. The CDR3 length is 15 residues. Germline values: CDR1 SGHTA, CDR2 FQGNSA. CDR3 residues: CASSLASRVGNTIYF. The CDR3 DNA sequence: TGTGCCAGCAGCCTGGCCAGCCGGGTTGGAAACACCATATATTTT. The whole variable domain, remainder taken from reference TRBV7-2 and TRBJ1-3, is GAGVSQSPSNKVTEKGKDVELRCDPISGHTALYWYRQSLGQGLEFLIYFQGNSAPDKSGLPSDRFSAERTGGSVSTLTIQRTQQEDSAVYLCASSLASRVGNTIYFGEGSWLTVV.

The rearrangement joins TRBV7-2 to TRBJ2-3; TRBD2 might be the D (6 bases). This CDR3 has 16 amino acids. The V gene's germline CDR1 is SGHTA and CDR2 FQGNSA. The germline V and J ends were trimmed by 1 base and 2 bases, with 13 bases remaining between them. The CDR3 coding sequence is TGTGCCAGCAGCTTAGGGACTAAACCTTCCACAGATACGCAGTATTTT. Encoded protein: CASSLGTKPSTDTQYF.

The CDR3 spells CASSAPGRALNEQFF. Written as DNA, the CDR3 is TGTGCCAGCAGTGCCCCCGGGAGGGCCCTCAATGAGCAGTTCTTC. The rearrangement links TRBV6-5 to TRBJ2-1; 8 bases fit TRBD2. The CDR3 runs 15 residues. The V gene end was trimmed by 5 bases and the J gene end by 6 bases; junction bases not matched to a gene: 9. Germline V gene sequence: CDR1 MNHEY, CDR2 SVGAGI.

The chain links TRBV7-9 to TRBJ2-3; TRBD1 matches at 10 bases. V dropped 2 bases and J dropped 4; count of bases not matched to a gene: 6. CDR1 is SEHNR, CDR2 FQNEAQ, per germline (reference sequence). CDR3 length: 16 amino acids. The CDR3 DNA is TGTGCCAGCAGCTTAAAATGGGACAGGGGTGCAGATACGCAGTATTTT. Its protein product is CASSLKWDRGADTQYF.

This chain uses TRBV4-2 with TRBJ2-5, with 8 bases identical to TRBD1. V dropped 2 bases and J dropped 7; count of bases not matched to a gene: 6. The CDR3 contains 14 residues. CDR1 and CDR2 from the germline V gene are LGHNA and YNFKEQ. The CDR3 DNA follows: TGTGCCAGCAGCCAAAGGACAGGGTTGGGGACCCAGTACTTC. Protein sequence: CASSQRTGLGTQYF.

This clone was detected a few times. The V gene is TRBV19, the J gene TRBJ1-5; a weak D match, TRBD1 (5 bases). Trimming shortened V by 2 bases and J by 6 bases, and 8 bases separated the two germline ends. The CDR3 covers 13 residues. Germline V gene lookup returns CDR1 LNHDA and CDR2 SQIVND (reference sequence). The CDR3 loop reads CASSITTAQPQHF. CDR3 DNA sequence: TGTGCCAGTAGTATAACGACAGCTCAGCCCCAGCATTTT.